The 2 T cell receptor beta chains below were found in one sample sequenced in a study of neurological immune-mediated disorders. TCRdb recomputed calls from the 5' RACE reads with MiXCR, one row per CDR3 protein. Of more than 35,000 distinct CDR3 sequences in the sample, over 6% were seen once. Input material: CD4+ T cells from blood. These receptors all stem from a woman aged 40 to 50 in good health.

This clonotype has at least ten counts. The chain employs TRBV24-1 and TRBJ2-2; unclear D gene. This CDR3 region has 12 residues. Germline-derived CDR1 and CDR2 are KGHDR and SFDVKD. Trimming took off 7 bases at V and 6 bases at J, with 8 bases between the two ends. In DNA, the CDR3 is TGTGCCACCAGACTGGGGTCCGGGGAGCTGTTTTTT. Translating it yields CATRLGSGELFF.

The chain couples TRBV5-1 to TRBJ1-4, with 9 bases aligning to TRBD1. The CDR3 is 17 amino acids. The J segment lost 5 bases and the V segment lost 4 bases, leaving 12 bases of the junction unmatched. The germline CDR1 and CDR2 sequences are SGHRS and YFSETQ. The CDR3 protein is CASSPTGTGLGNEKLFF. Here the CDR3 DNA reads TGCGCCAGCAGCCCGACCGGGACAGGGTTGGGGAATGAAAAACTGTTTTTT.